The 3 T cell receptor beta chains listed next were all sequenced from one sample in a study of cytomegalovirus exposure and HLA in healthy donors. Researchers ran the PCR with 60 Vbeta and 13 Jbeta primers. The assay was immunoSEQ multiplex PCR, and TCRdb's table has in-frame clones only and misses some. The table includes about 100,000 clones, around 80% detected once. Sample: PBMCs. The receptors originated from a woman under 30 in good health and CMV-seronegative.

The J gene is TRBJ2-3, the V gene TRBV7-2, with D perhaps matching TRBD2 (6 bases). Trimming took off 4 bases at V and 1 base at J, with 15 bases between the two ends. The CDR3 covers 16 residues. Germline assignment: CDR1 SGHTA and CDR2 FQGNSA. The CDR3 DNA reads as TGTGCCAGCAGCTCGCCAGTACCGGGAGGCACAGATACGCAGTATTTT. The encoded protein is CASSSPVPGGTDTQYF.

This clone was counted between two and nine times. J is TRBJ2-5 and V is TRBV15, with unresolved D. Between the trimmed V and J ends, which lost 1 base and 3 bases, there was a span of 9 bases. This CDR3 has 14 residues. Germline V CDR1 and CDR2: LNHNV, YYDKDF (reference sequence). This CDR3 reads CATSRGLDEETQYF. For the CDR3, the DNA is TGTGCCACCAGCAGAGGTCTAGATGAAGAGACCCAGTACTTC.

The chain links TRBV9 to TRBJ2-1; TRBD2 agrees at 10 bases. The CDR3 is made up of 18 amino acids. V lost 3 bases and J lost 0; bases outside the gene matches: 9. Germline CDR1 is SGDLS and CDR2 is YYNGEE. Written as DNA, the CDR3 is TGTGCCAGCAGCGAGGGCGGGACTAGCGTTAGCTCCTACAATGAGCAGTTCTTC. Protein sequence: CASSEGGTSVSSYNEQFF.